The TCR beta chain described here comes from a study of blood T cells in healthy people across ages. The CDR3 extends over 13 amino acids. The germline V gene has CDR1 SGHRS and CDR2 YFSETQ. The V end lost 5 bases, the J end lost 4 bases, and 9 bases lay between the germline ends. The second PCR ran roughly 6 to 11 cycles with a sample-barcoded 5' primer and J-beta primers. TCRdb redid the calling of the 5' RACE reads with MiXCR, one entry per CDR3 protein. The sample records 1.5 million to 2 million distinct CDR3 sequences, about 39% being singletons. This clonotype appeared a few times. The sample comprised blood. The V call is TRBV5-1, the J call TRBJ2-2; D is unclear. The source is a human donor in good health. CDR3 amino acids: CASSPVPTGELFF. CDR3 bases: TGCGCCAGCAGTCCCGTCCCCACCGGGGAGCTGTTTTTT.